One sample yielded the 31 T cell receptor beta chains listed below, sequenced in a study of blood T cell repertoires in COVID-19 (dated by TCRdb to 2020 to 2022). Library preparation was by the immunoSEQ multiplex PCR assay. Held by TCRdb, this immuneACCESS table contains in-frame sequences only and omits some clones. Under half of the omission traces to an unresolved V gene where checked; the cause of the rest is unknown. This sample comprises fewer than 400,000 clones, 85% to 90% of them detected only once. 1.5% to 2% of the sample comes from the top ten. Sequencing was done on a sample of PBMCs or T cells enriched from blood (not recorded which). The origin of the receptors is a woman aged 25 to 39 who had recovered from COVID-19.

This chain uses TRBV7-6 with TRBJ1-5; 11 positions agree with TRBD1. The CDR3 has 15 residues. Looked up from germline, CDR1 is SGHVS and CDR2 is FNYEAQ. Losses at the gene ends were 1 base for V and 8 bases for J; bases not matched to a gene: 4. The CDR3 DNA reads TGTGCCAGCAGCTTAGGGACAGGGGGCGGCAAGCCCCAGCATTTT. This encodes CASSLGTGGGKPQHF.

The chain links TRBV27 to TRBJ2-3; TRBD2 might be the D (6 bases). The CDR3 covers 16 residues. Trimming left V 6 bases short and J 2 bases short, with 18 bases between. Germline CDR1 MNHEY, CDR2 SMNVEV (reference sequence). The CDR3: CASRGPGSNPTDTQYF. In DNA, the CDR3 is TGTGCCAGCAGGGGCCCCGGGAGTAATCCCACAGATACGCAGTATTTT.

The chain has TRBV13 and TRBJ2-3, with D perhaps matching TRBD2 (5 bases). There are 13 residues in the CDR3. The V gene lost 5 bases and the J gene lost 4 bases, with 10 bases spanning the gap. The germline CDR1 and CDR2 sequences are PRHDT and FYEKMQ (reference sequence). The CDR3 nucleotides read TGTGCCAGCAGCCCCTTGGGAGCAGATACGCAGTATTTT. This codes for CASSPLGADTQYF. Combining the CDR3 with reference TRBV13 and TRBJ2-3 gives the whole variable domain AAGVIQSPRHLIKEKRETATLKCYPIPRHDTVYWYQQGPGQDPQFLISFYEKMQSDKGSIPDRFSAQQFSDYHSELNMSSLELGDSALYFCASSPLGADTQYFGPGTRLTVL.

J is TRBJ1-2 and V is TRBV7-2; 7 nucleotides align to TRBD1. CDR1 and CDR2 (germline): SGHTA, FQGNSA. With 1 base clipped from V and 4 bases from J, the junction kept 9 bases outside the gene matches. The CDR3 loop spans 16 amino acids. CDR3 sequence reads: CASSLDTRQGLYGYTF. The CDR3 nucleotides read TGTGCCAGCAGCTTAGACACTCGACAGGGTCTCTATGGCTACACCTTC.

This chain links TRBV19 with TRBJ1-5, with 9 nucleotides matching TRBD1. The CDR3 loop spans 18 amino acids. Trimming removed 7 bases from V and 7 bases from J; junction bases left unmatched: 20. The germline CDR1 and CDR2 sequences are LNHDA and SQIVND (reference sequence). The DNA for the CDR3 is TGTGCCAGTAAGAGCTCCGGGACAGGGATCGCAGCACGCCAGCCCCAGCATTTT. This gives the protein CASKSSGTGIAARQPQHF.

The V call is TRBV11-2, the J call TRBJ2-3; no clear D. V shed 0 bases and J shed 0 bases, with 7 bases lying between them. Per the germline V gene, CDR1 is SGHAT and CDR2 is FQNNGV. CDR3 length equals 15 residues. The CDR3 spells CASSLERLSTDTQYF. As DNA, the CDR3 is TGTGCCAGCAGCTTAGAGAGACTGAGCACAGATACGCAGTATTTT. Complete variable domain (other parts from reference TRBV11-2 and TRBJ2-3): EAGVAQSPRYKIIEKRQSVAFWCNPISGHATLYWYQQILGQGPKLLIQFQNNGVVDDSQLPKDRFSAERLKGVDSTLKIQPAKLEDSAVYLCASSLERLSTDTQYFGPGTRLTVL.

This chain uses TRBV4-1 with TRBJ2-1; 7 nucleotides match TRBD2. The ends lost 4 bases at V and 0 bases at J; junction bases unmatched: 18. This CDR3 comprises 20 residues. Germline-derived CDR1 and CDR2 are MGHRA and YSYEKL. CDR3 region: CASSLDGGASGLSSYNEQFF. In nucleotides, the CDR3 is TGCGCCAGCAGCCTCGATGGTGGGGCTAGCGGACTAAGCTCCTACAATGAGCAGTTCTTC.

This chain uses TRBV7-2 with TRBJ2-7; 12 positions agree with TRBD2. Germline-derived CDR1 and CDR2 are SGHTA and FQGNSA. The ends lost 1 base at V and 7 bases at J; junction bases unmatched: 8. This CDR3 has 16 amino acids. The CDR3 DNA follows: TGTGCCAGCAGCTTAGAAAATAGACTAGCGGGGGTTGAGCAGTACTTC. As protein: CASSLENRLAGVEQYF.

V gene TRBV3-1 (or the pseudogene TRBV3-2) combines with J gene TRBJ2-1; 12 bases agree with TRBD2. This CDR3 has 16 amino acids. With V trimmed by 4 bases and J by 9 bases, 10 bases remained unmatched. CDR1 and CDR2 (germline): LGHDT, YNNKEL (reference sequence). The CDR3 coding sequence is TGTGCCAGCAGCCCCCGACTAGCGGGAGAATATGGTGAGCAGTTCTTC. It encodes CASSPRLAGEYGEQFF.

This clone appeared a single time. V is TRBV2 and J is TRBJ2-7; 7 positions agree with TRBD2. The germline V gene has CDR1 SNHLY and CDR2 FYNNEI. The junction had 11 bases not matched to a gene; V was cut back by 6 bases and J by 3 bases. This CDR3 contains 15 residues. The CDR3 here is CASRNNRDYNYEQYF. The CDR3 DNA sequence: TGTGCCAGCAGAAATAACCGGGACTATAACTACGAGCAGTACTTC.

The chain couples TRBV6-4 to TRBJ1-1; TRBD1 is a possible D gene (5 bases). Germline loops: CDR1 MRHNA, CDR2 SNTAGT. CDR3 size: 14 residues. V lost 6 bases to trimming and J lost 5 bases, with 16 bases between them. The CDR3 sequence is CASRTDFYQTEAFF. The CDR3, as DNA: TGTGCCAGCAGGACAGACTTCTATCAGACTGAAGCTTTCTTT.

The rearrangement links TRBV6-5 to TRBJ2-3; 10 bases are shared with TRBD1. Trimming took 0 bases from V and 5 from J; bases not matched to a gene: 2. CDR3 size: 15 residues. Germline-derived CDR1 and CDR2 are MNHEY and SVGAGI. The CDR3 coding sequence is TGTGCCAGCAGTTACTCCGGACAGGGGGAAGATACGCAGTATTTT. This translates into CASSYSGQGEDTQYF.

The V and J genes are TRBV5-1 and TRBJ2-2; no definite D call. The CDR3 is 14 residues long. CDR1 and CDR2 from the germline V gene are SGHRS and YFSETQ. With 3 bases removed from V and 5 bases from J, the gap between germline ends came to 11 bases. This CDR3 is CASSYLVETGELFF. The CDR3 nucleotides are TGCGCCAGCAGCTATTTGGTAGAAACCGGGGAGCTGTTTTTT.

The rearrangement links TRBV5-4 to TRBJ2-1; 9 bases map to TRBD1. The CDR3 spans 15 residues. Trimming took 0 bases from V and 8 from J; bases not matched to a gene: 6. CDR1 is SGHNT, CDR2 YYREEE, per germline (reference sequence). The CDR3 coding sequence is TGTGCCAGCAGCTTGGGGGGACAGGGTCTGTATGAGCAGTTCTTC. This gives the protein CASSLGGQGLYEQFF.

The CDR3 nucleotides read TGCGCCAGCAGCTTGGAGGGGCTCTCTGGAAACACCATATATTTT. Translation: CASSLEGLSGNTIYF. The chain uses TRBV5-1 and TRBJ1-3; tentative D call: TRBD1 (5 bases). Germline V gene lookup returns CDR1 SGHRS and CDR2 YFSETQ. V lost 0 bases and J 0 bases, leaving 7 bases between the germline ends. CDR3 length equals 15 residues.

V is TRBV4-3 and J is TRBJ1-4, with a weak D call TRBD1 (5 bases). The V gene lost 4 bases and the J gene lost 8 bases, with 11 bases spanning the gap. CDR3 length equals 13 residues. Germline values: CDR1 LGHNA, CDR2 YSLEER. The CDR3 here is CASSRGSGEKLFF. The CDR3 nucleotides are TGCGCCAGCAGCCGGGGCAGCGGGGAAAAACTGTTTTTT.

This clone was detected once. V gene TRBV6-5 combines with J gene TRBJ2-7; 7 bases are shared with TRBD1. The ends lost 4 bases at V and 3 bases at J; junction bases unmatched: 12. This CDR3 contains 16 residues. The germline gives CDR1 MNHEY, CDR2 SVGAGI. DNA for the CDR3: TGTGCCAGCAGTTCTACGCACAGGGGTTCACACTACGAGCAGTACTTC. It specifies CASSSTHRGSHYEQYF.

The rearrangement joins TRBV2 to TRBJ1-2, with TRBD1 matching over 9 bases. The CDR3 consists of 15 residues. Germline trimming cut 0 bases from V and 7 bases from J; bases unmatched to any gene: 6. Germline CDR1 reads SNHLY; CDR2 reads FYNNEI. CDR3 nucleotide sequence: TGTGCCAGCAGTGAAGCGCGGGGGGACAGGGCTGGCTACACCTTC. This codes for CASSEARGDRAGYTF.

In this sample, this clone turned up a few times. The chain couples TRBV5-4 to TRBJ1-3; D ambiguous. CDR1 is SGHNT, CDR2 YYREEE, per germline (reference sequence). Trimming removed 5 bases at V and 3 bases at J, with 3 bases between. CDR3 length: 11 residues. CDR3 sequence (DNA): TGTGCCAGCAGACTTGGAAACACCATATATTTT. Amino acid sequence: CASRLGNTIYF.

This chain links TRBV9 with TRBJ2-1, with TRBD2 matching 9 bases. CDR3 length: 17 amino acids. V trimming: 3 bases; J trimming: 8 bases; junction bases outside the gene matches: 15. Germline CDR1 and CDR2: SGDLS and YYNGEE. This chain's CDR3 is CASSAPHLGLAGDEQFF. In DNA, the CDR3 is TGTGCCAGCAGCGCCCCCCACCTGGGACTAGCCGGGGATGAGCAGTTCTTC.

The genes are TRBV27 and TRBJ2-3, with a possible D match to TRBD2 (5 bases). CDR3 length: 13 amino acids. V was shortened by 3 bases and J by 3 bases, with 7 bases between the two germline ends. Germline V gene data show CDR1 as MNHEY and CDR2 as SMNVEV (reference sequence). CDR3 nucleotide sequence: TGTGCCAGCAGTTTCGAGGGAACAGATACGCAGTATTTT. As protein: CASSFEGTDTQYF.

This sequence joins TRBV2 and TRBJ2-7; maybe TRBD1 (5 bases). Germline values: CDR1 SNHLY, CDR2 FYNNEI. The CDR3 runs 15 residues. V lost 9 bases, J lost 3 bases, and 21 bases lay in between. The CDR3 DNA is TGTGCCAGGTCCGCCTCCAGGGAATCAGGCTACGAGCAGTACTTC. This encodes CARSASRESGYEQYF.

The chain is built from TRBV7-9 and TRBJ1-2; tentatively, D is TRBD1 (5 bases). This CDR3 contains 13 residues. Germline lookup yields CDR1 SEHNR and CDR2 FQNEAQ (reference sequence). V lost 5 bases, J lost 3 bases, and 10 bases lay in between. The CDR3 nucleotides are TGTGCCAGCAGCACACAGGTCTACTATGGCTACACCTTC. Protein: CASSTQVYYGYTF.

The CDR3 DNA reads as TGCGCCAGCAGGCCTACCGACTGGGGACAGTACACAGATACGCAGTATTTT. It is translated as CASRPTDWGQYTDTQYF. V is TRBV4-1 and J is TRBJ2-3; 7 bases are shared with TRBD1. The CDR3 is made up of 17 amino acids. CDR1 is MGHRA and CDR2 is YSYEKL in the germline V gene. Trimming at V came to 6 bases and at J to 2 bases, leaving 14 bases not matched to a gene.

This chain joins TRBV7-2 and TRBJ2-5, with 15 positions matching TRBD2. CDR3 length: 16 amino acids. The germline V gene encodes CDR1 SGHTA and CDR2 FQGNSA. Trimming removed 6 bases from V and 4 bases from J; junction bases left unmatched: 6. CDR3 amino acids: CASRGTSGGILETQYF. The CDR3 region has the DNA TGTGCCAGCAGGGGGACTAGCGGGGGGATTTTAGAGACCCAGTACTTC.

V is TRBV29-1 and J is TRBJ2-7; 14 nucleotides agree with TRBD2. Germline V CDR1 and CDR2: SQVTM, ANQGSEA. The trim removed 6 bases at V and 3 bases at J, leaving 1 base unmatched. The CDR3 sequence is 13 residues long. The DNA for the CDR3 is TGCAGCGTGGGGACTAGCGGGAGCTACGAGCAGTACTTC. Translating it yields CSVGTSGSYEQYF.

J is TRBJ2-4 and V is TRBV5-1; possible D gene TRBD2, 6 bases. V was clipped by 1 base and J by 8 bases, with 13 bases between them. The V gene's germline CDR1 is SGHRS and CDR2 YFSETQ. The CDR3 is made up of 14 amino acids. This CDR3 is CASSLPSTGDIQYF. The DNA of the CDR3 is TGCGCCAGCAGCTTGCCGTCTACGGGGGACATTCAGTACTTC.

This chain connects TRBV4-3 to TRBJ1-1; D not resolved. Germline V gives CDR1 LGHNA, CDR2 YSLEER. The CDR3 is made up of 20 amino acids. Between the trimmed V and J ends, which lost 0 bases and 0 bases, there was a span of 23 bases. The CDR3 sequence is CASSQDLSVGSGLMNTEAFF. The CDR3 DNA sequence: TGCGCCAGCAGCCAAGACCTTAGTGTGGGGAGTGGACTCATGAACACTGAAGCTTTCTTT.

V is TRBV5-4 and J is TRBJ1-4; D may be TRBD1 (6 bases). The CDR3 totals 15 residues. V lost 4 bases to trimming and J lost 0 bases, with 10 bases between them. The germline V gene encodes CDR1 SGHNT and CDR2 YYREEE (reference sequence). CDR3 bases: TGTGCCAGCAGCGCCAACAGGGCAACTAATGAAAAACTGTTTTTT. Its translation is CASSANRATNEKLFF.

The chain uses TRBV5-1 and TRBJ1-1; D is uncertain. The germline V and J ends were trimmed by 0 bases and 3 bases, with 12 bases remaining between them. The CDR3 has 15 amino acids. Per germline, CDR1 SGHRS and CDR2 YFSETQ. CDR3: CASSLVAGIHTEAFF. CDR3 DNA: TGCGCCAGCAGCTTGGTGGCCGGGATCCACACTGAAGCTTTCTTT.

This chain connects TRBV29-1 to TRBJ2-7; unclear D gene. The CDR3 length is 12 residues. The germline CDR1 and CDR2 sequences are SQVTM and ANQGSEA. The V and J ends lost 0 bases and 6 bases respectively, with 9 bases between them. The CDR3 here is CSVEDRPSEQYF. The CDR3, as DNA: TGCAGCGTTGAAGATCGTCCGAGCGAGCAGTACTTC.